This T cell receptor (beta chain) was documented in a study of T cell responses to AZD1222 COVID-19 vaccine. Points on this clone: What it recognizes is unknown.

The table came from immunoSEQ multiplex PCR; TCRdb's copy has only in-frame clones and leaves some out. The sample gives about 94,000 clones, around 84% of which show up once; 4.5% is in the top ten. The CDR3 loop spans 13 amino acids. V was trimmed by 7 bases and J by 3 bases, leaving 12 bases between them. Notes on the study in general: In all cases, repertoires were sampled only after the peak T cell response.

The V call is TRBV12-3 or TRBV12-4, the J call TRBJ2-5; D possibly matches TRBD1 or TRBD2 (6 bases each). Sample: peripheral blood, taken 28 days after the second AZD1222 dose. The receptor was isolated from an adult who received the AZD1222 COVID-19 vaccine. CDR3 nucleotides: TGTGCCAGCACCCGAGGGGGGAAAGAGACCCAGTACTTC. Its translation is CASTRGGKETQYF.